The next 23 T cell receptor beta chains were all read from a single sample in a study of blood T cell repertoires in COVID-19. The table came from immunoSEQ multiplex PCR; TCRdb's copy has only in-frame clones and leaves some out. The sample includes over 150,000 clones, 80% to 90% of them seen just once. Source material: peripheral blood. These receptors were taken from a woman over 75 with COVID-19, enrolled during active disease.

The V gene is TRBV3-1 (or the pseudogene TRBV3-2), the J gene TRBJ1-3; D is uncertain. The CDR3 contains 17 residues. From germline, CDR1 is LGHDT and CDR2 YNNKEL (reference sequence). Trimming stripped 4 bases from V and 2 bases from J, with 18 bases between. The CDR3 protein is CASSPPRVDPTGNTIYF. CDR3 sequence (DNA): TGTGCCAGCAGCCCTCCGCGGGTCGACCCCACTGGAAACACCATATATTTT.

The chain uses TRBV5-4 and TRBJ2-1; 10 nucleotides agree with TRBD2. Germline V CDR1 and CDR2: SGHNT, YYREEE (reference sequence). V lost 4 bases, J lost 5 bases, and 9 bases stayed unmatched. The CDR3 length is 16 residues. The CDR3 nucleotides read TGTGCCAGCAGCCCAACTAGCGGGACGATAGACAATGAGCAGTTCTTC. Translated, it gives CASSPTSGTIDNEQFF.

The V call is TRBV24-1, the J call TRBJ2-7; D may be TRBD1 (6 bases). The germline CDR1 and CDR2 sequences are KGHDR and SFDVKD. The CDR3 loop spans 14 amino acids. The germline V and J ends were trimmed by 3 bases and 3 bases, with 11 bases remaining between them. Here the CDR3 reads CATSDADRGYEQYF. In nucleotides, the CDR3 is TGTGCCACCAGTGATGCGGACAGAGGCTACGAGCAGTACTTC.

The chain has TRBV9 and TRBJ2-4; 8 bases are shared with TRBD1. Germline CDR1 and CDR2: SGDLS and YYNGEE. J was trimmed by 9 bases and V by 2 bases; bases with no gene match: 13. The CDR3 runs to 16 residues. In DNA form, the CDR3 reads TGTGCCAGCAGCGTCGCCCCCGGACAGGGAAGGACCATTCAGTACTTC. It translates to CASSVAPGQGRTIQYF.

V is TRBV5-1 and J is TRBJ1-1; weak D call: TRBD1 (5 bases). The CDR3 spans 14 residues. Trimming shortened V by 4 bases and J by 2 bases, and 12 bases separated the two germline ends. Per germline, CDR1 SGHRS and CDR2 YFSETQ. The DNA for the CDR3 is TGCGCCAGCAGCCACTCGACAGAAAACACTGAAGCTTTCTTT. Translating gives CASSHSTENTEAFF.

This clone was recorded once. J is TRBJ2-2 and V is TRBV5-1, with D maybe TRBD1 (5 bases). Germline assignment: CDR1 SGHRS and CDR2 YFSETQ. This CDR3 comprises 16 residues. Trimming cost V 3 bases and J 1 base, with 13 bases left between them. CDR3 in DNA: TGCGCCAGCAGCTGGACACCACCCGGGAACACCGGGGAGCTGTTTTTT. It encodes CASSWTPPGNTGELFF.

The CDR3 DNA reads TGTGCCAGCAGTTACACAGACCTAAGGAGGGCAGATACGCAGTATTTT. Encoded protein: CASSYTDLRRADTQYF. V and J are TRBV6-6 and TRBJ2-3, with D perhaps TRBD2 (6 bases). From germline, CDR1 is MNHNY and CDR2 SVGAGI (reference sequence). Trimming took 2 bases from V and 4 from J, leaving 16 bases between them. The CDR3 contains 16 residues.

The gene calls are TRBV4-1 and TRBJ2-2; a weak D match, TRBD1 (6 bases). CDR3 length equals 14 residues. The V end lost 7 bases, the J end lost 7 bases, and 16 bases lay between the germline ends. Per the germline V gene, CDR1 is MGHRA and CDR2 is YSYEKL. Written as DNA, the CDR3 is TGCGCCAGCAACGTCGGACAGCGAGGCGGGGAGCTGTTTTTT. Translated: CASNVGQRGGELFF.

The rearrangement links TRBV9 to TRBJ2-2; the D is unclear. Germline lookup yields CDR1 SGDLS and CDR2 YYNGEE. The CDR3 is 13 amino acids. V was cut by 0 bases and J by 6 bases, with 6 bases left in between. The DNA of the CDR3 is TGTGCCAGCAGCGTAGCTTCCCCCGGGGAGCTGTTTTTT. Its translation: CASSVASPGELFF.

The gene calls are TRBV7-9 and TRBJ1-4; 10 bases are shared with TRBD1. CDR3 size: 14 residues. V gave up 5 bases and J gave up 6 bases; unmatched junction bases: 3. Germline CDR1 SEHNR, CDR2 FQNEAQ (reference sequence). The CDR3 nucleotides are TGTGCCAGCAGCCCCGGGACAGGGGATGAAAAACTGTTTTTT. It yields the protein CASSPGTGDEKLFF.

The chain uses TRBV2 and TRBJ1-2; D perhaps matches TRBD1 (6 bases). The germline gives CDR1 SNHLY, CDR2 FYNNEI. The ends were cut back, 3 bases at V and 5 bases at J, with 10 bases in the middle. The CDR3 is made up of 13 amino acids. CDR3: CASSDRQGYGYTF. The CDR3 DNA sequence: TGTGCCAGCAGTGATCGGCAGGGGTATGGCTACACCTTC.

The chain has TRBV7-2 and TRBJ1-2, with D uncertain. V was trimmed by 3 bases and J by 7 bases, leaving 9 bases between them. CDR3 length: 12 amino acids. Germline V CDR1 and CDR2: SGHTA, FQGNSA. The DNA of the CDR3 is TGTGCCAGCAGCTTTGAAGTCGGTGGCTACACCTTC. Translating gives CASSFEVGGYTF.

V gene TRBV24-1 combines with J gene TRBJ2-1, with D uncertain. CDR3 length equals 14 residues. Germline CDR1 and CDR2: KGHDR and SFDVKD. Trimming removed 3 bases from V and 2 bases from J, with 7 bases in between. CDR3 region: CATSDIKTYNEQFF. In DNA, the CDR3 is TGTGCCACCAGTGATATTAAAACCTACAATGAGCAGTTCTTC.

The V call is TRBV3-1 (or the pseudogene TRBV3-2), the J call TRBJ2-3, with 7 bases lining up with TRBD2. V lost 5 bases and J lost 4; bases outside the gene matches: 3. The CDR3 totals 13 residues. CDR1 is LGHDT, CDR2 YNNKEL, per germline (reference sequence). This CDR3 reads CASSTTSSDTQYF. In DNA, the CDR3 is TGTGCCAGCAGCACGACTAGCTCAGATACGCAGTATTTT.

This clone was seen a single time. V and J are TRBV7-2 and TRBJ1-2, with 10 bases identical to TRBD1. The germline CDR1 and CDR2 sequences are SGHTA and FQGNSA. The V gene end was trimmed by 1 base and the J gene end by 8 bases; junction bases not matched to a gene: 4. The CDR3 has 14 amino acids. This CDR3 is CASSLVGTGVGYTF. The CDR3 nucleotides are TGTGCCAGCAGCTTAGTAGGGACAGGGGTGGGCTACACCTTC.

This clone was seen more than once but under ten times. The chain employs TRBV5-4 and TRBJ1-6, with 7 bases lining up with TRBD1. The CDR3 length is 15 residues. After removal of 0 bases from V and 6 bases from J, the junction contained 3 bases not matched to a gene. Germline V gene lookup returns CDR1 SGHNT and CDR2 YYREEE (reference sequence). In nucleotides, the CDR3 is TGTGCCAGCAGCTTGGCACAGGGGTTTAATTCACCCCTCCACTTT. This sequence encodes CASSLAQGFNSPLHF.

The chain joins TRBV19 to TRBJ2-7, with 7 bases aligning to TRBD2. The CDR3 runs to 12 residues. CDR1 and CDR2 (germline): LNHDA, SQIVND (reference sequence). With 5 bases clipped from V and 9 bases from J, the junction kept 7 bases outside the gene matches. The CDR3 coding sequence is TGTGCCAGTAGTCCCCCAGGCGGGGGGCAGTACTTC. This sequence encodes CASSPPGGGQYF.

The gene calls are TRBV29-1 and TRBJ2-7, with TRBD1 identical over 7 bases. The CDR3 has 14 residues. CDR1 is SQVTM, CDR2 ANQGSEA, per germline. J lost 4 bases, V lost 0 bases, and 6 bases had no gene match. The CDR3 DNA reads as TGCAGCGTTGAAGACCCGGGACAGCCTTACGAGCAGTACTTC. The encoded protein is CSVEDPGQPYEQYF.

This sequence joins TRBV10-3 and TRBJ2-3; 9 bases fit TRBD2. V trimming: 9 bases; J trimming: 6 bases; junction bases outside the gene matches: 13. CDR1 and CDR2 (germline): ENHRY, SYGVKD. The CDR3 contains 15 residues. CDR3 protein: CAITAGGDGADTQYF. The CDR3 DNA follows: TGTGCCATAACCGCGGGAGGGGACGGCGCGGATACGCAGTATTTT.

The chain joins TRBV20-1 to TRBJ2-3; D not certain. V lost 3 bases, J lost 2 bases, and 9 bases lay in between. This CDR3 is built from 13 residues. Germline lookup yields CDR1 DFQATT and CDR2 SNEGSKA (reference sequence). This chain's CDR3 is CSASRPFTDTQYF. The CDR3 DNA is TGCAGTGCTAGTCGTCCTTTCACAGATACGCAGTATTTT.

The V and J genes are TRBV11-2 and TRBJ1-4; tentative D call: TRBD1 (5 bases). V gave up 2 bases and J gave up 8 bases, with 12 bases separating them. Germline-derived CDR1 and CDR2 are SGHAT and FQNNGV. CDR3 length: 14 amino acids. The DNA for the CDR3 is TGTGCCAGCAGCTTATGGGGGGTAGAGGAAAAACTGTTTTTT. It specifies CASSLWGVEEKLFF.

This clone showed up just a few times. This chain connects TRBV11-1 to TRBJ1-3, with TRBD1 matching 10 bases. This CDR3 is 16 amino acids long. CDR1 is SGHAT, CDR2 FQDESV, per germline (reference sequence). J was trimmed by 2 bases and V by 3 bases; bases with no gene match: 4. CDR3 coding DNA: TGTGCCAGCAGCTTCACGGGACAGGGGACTGGAAACACCATATATTTT. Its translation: CASSFTGQGTGNTIYF.

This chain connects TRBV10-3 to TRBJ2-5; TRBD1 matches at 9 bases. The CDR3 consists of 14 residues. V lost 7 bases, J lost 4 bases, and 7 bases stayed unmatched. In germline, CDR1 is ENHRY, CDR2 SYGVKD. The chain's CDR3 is CAITTGGQGETQYF. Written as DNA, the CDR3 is TGTGCCATCACGACAGGGGGGCAGGGAGAGACCCAGTACTTC.